The 30 T cell receptor beta chains listed next were all sequenced from one sample in a study of Graves' ophthalmopathy and Graves' hyperthyroidism. Researchers took RNA transcripts and amplified TCR beta CDR3 regions from them. The first round was an RT-PCR with HTBI primers, and the second round was a multiplex PCR. TCRdb redid the calling of the multiplex PCR reads with MiXCR, one entry per CDR3 protein. The profile shows some 240,000 distinct CDR3 sequences, about 46% of them singletons. The sequencing input was peripheral blood. The receptor source for this set is an adult man with Graves' ophthalmopathy.

This chain connects TRBV7-9 to TRBJ1-1, with D unresolved. V was clipped by 10 bases and J by 0 bases, with 15 bases between them. The germline V gene has CDR1 SEHNR and CDR2 FQNEAQ (reference sequence). The length of the CDR3 is 14 residues. The CDR3 coding sequence is TGTGCCACCCGTCGAGACACCATGAACACTGAAGCTTTCTTT. Its protein product is CATRRDTMNTEAFF. The full variable domain, in which reference TRBV7-9 and TRBJ1-1 provide the parts outside the CDR3, is DTGVSQNPRHKITKRGQNVTFRCDPISEHNRLYWYRQTLGQGPEFLTYFQNEAQLEKSRLLSDRFSAERPKGSFSTLEIQRTEQGDSAMYLCATRRDTMNTEAFFGQGTRLTVV.

The chain combines TRBV20-1 with TRBJ2-7; 10 nucleotides line up with TRBD1. The CDR3 spans 14 residues. With V trimmed by 6 bases and J by 4 bases, 9 bases remained unmatched. Germline assignment: CDR1 DFQATT and CDR2 SNEGSKA (reference sequence). CDR3 sequence: CSADDGTGEYEQYF. CDR3 DNA sequence: TGCAGTGCCGACGATGGGACAGGGGAGTACGAGCAGTACTTC.

A remark on this clonotype: Since no conserved phenylalanine or tryptophan closes the CDR3, a read error is the likely cause. This sequence joins TRBV10-3 and TRBJ1-2, with D perhaps matching TRBD1 (5 bases). Trimming took 2 bases from V and 4 from J, leaving 8 bases between them. The V gene's germline CDR1 is ENHRY and CDR2 SYGVKD. This CDR3 has 13 amino acids. CDR3: CAISEEGSYGYTL. CDR3 bases: TGTGCCATCAGTGAGGAGGGGAGCTATGGCTACACCCTC.

This clonotype was seen a single time. As DNA, the CDR3 is TGCAGCGTTGACGAGACAGGGGGTAGTCAGCCCCAGCATTTT. Residues: CSVDETGGSQPQHF. J is TRBJ1-5 and V is TRBV29-1; TRBD1 aligns across 9 bases. Germline CDR1 SQVTM, CDR2 ANQGSEA. CDR3 length: 14 amino acids. Trimming removed 3 bases from V and 6 bases from J; junction bases left unmatched: 6.

The J gene is TRBJ2-7, the V gene TRBV5-8; D is unresolved. Trimming cost V 9 bases and J 5 bases, with 18 bases left between them. The CDR3 extends over 13 amino acids. In germline, CDR1 is SGHTS, CDR2 YDEGEE. The CDR3 is CATSGPEENEQYF. The DNA of the CDR3 is TGTGCCACCTCCGGGCCAGAAGAGAACGAGCAGTACTTC.

This chain links TRBV9 with TRBJ1-2, with D unresolved. Trimming cost V 4 bases and J 4 bases, with 14 bases left between them. This CDR3 contains 14 residues. Germline loops: CDR1 SGDLS, CDR2 YYNGEE. This CDR3 is CASSRLGITYGYTF. CDR3 DNA: TGTGCCAGCAGCCGCCTAGGGATCACCTATGGCTACACCTTC.

This clonotype was observed a few times. V usage is TRBV11-2 and J usage is TRBJ2-5; weak D call: TRBD1 (5 bases). CDR1 and CDR2 (germline): SGHAT, FQNNGV. Trimming took 1 base from V and 4 from J, leaving 10 bases between them. The CDR3 contains 14 residues. CDR3 nucleotides: TGTGCCAGCAGCTTAGCAGGGTCTCGAGAGACCCAGTACTTC. Residues: CASSLAGSRETQYF.

This rearrangement joins TRBV7-6 to TRBJ2-7, with unresolved D. CDR3 length: 13 amino acids. CDR1 is SGHVS and CDR2 is FNYEAQ in the germline V gene. V lost 4 bases, J lost 9 bases, and 16 bases lay in between. The CDR3 DNA is TGTGCCAGCAGCTCCAACTCTCTGGGTGGGCAGTACTTC. Translation: CASSSNSLGGQYF. Complete variable domain (other parts from reference TRBV7-6 and TRBJ2-7): GAGVSQSPRYKVTKRGQDVALRCDPISGHVSLYWYRQALGQGPEFLTYFNYEAQQDKSGLPNDRFSAERPEGSISTLTIQRTEQRDSAMYRCASSSNSLGGQYFGPGTRLTVT.

This clonotype was found a few times. CDR3 in amino acids: CASSFRDRVLQYF. Here the CDR3 DNA reads TGTGCCAGCAGCTTCCGGGACAGGGTGTTGCAGTACTTC. V is TRBV7-9 and J is TRBJ2-7; 9 nucleotides line up with TRBD1. Per the germline V gene, CDR1 is SEHNR and CDR2 is FQNEAQ (reference sequence). The CDR3 has 13 amino acids. The V segment lost 3 bases and the J segment 9 bases; nucleotides outside the gene matches: 6.

J is TRBJ2-7 and V is TRBV4-1; D ambiguous. The V end lost 2 bases, the J end lost 3 bases, and 11 bases lay between the germline ends. This CDR3 is built from 14 residues. Germline V gives CDR1 MGHRA, CDR2 YSYEKL. CDR3 DNA: TGCGCCAGCAGCCAATCTCACACTGACTACGAGCAGTACTTC. Translated: CASSQSHTDYEQYF.

The chain combines TRBV20-1 with TRBJ1-1, with D possibly being TRBD1 (6 bases). The CDR3 extends over 13 amino acids. Germline CDR1 reads DFQATT; CDR2 reads SNEGSKA (reference sequence). V was shortened by 1 base and J by 11 bases, with 17 bases between the two germline ends. CDR3 in DNA: TGCAGTGCTAGAGGCGGGGGCGCGGCAACGGCTTTCTTT. This encodes CSARGGGAATAFF.

J is TRBJ1-5 and V is TRBV7-9, with D hard to call. CDR1 is SEHNR and CDR2 is FQNEAQ in the germline V gene (reference sequence). This CDR3 is built from 15 residues. Trimming left V 4 bases short and J 11 bases short, with 21 bases between. The CDR3 loop reads CASSSPGEPLETQHF. CDR3 DNA: TGTGCCAGCAGCTCCCCCGGGGAGCCCTTGGAGACCCAGCATTTT.

The rearrangement links TRBV25-1 to TRBJ1-5, with D maybe TRBD1 (6 bases). The germline V and J ends were trimmed by 4 bases and 5 bases, with 12 bases remaining between them. Germline V gene sequence: CDR1 MGHDK, CDR2 SYGVNS. There are 14 residues in the CDR3. CDR3: CASSGYREDQPQHF. The CDR3 DNA follows: TGTGCCAGCAGTGGTTACAGGGAGGATCAGCCCCAGCATTTT.

This clonotype was detected a few times. The chain uses TRBV7-2 and TRBJ2-5; TRBD1 matches 7 bases. CDR1 and CDR2 (germline): SGHTA, FQGNSA. This CDR3 is built from 13 residues. The V gene end was trimmed by 5 bases and the J gene end by 5 bases; junction bases not matched to a gene: 5. The CDR3 protein is CASSGGQAETQYF. Here the CDR3 DNA reads TGTGCCAGCAGCGGTGGACAGGCGGAGACCCAGTACTTC.

This chain connects TRBV24-1 to TRBJ1-1; a weak D match, TRBD1 (6 bases). Germline CDR1 is KGHDR and CDR2 is SFDVKD. V was trimmed by 3 bases and J by 1 base, leaving 8 bases between them. The CDR3 loop spans 14 amino acids. Here the CDR3 DNA reads TGTGCCACCAGTGATGGGGGGGCGAACACTGAAGCTTTCTTT. Its protein product is CATSDGGANTEAFF.

This clonotype was seen a few times. The V call is TRBV9, the J call TRBJ2-2; perhaps D is TRBD1 or TRBD2 (5 bases each). The CDR3 totals 17 residues. Germline V lookup: CDR1 SGDLS, CDR2 YYNGEE. V lost 0 bases, J lost 0 bases, and 12 bases lay in between. The CDR3 DNA is TGTGCCAGCAGCGTAGAGAGGGGTCCGACGAACACCGGGGAGCTGTTTTTT. Its translation: CASSVERGPTNTGELFF.

This clonotype was seen once. This chain links TRBV7-3 with TRBJ1-5; 9 nucleotides match TRBD1. The CDR3 is made up of 15 amino acids. From germline, CDR1 is SGHTA and CDR2 FQGTGA. V was clipped by 3 bases and J by 6 bases; unmatched bases: 6. CDR3 sequence: CASSLGQGVRQPQHF. The CDR3, as DNA: TGTGCCAGCAGCTTGGGACAGGGAGTTCGTCAGCCCCAGCATTTT.

The V gene is TRBV29-1, the J gene TRBJ2-2; 10 bases map to TRBD2. After removal of 4 bases from V and 4 bases from J, the junction contained 6 bases not matched to a gene. The CDR3 totals 15 residues. CDR1 is SQVTM, CDR2 ANQGSEA, per germline. CDR3 protein: CSVGHIAGGTGELFF. The CDR3 coding sequence is TGCAGCGTTGGCCACATAGCGGGAGGCACCGGGGAGCTGTTTTTT.

In this sample, this clonotype turned up a few times. The chain has TRBV14 and TRBJ1-2; the D gene is possibly TRBD1 (5 bases). In germline, CDR1 is SGHDN, CDR2 FVKESK. The V end was cut by 2 bases, the J end by 4 bases, with 8 bases between. The CDR3 spans 13 residues. The CDR3 DNA follows: TGTGCCAGCAGCCAAACAGGCTTCTATGGCTACACCTTC. Protein: CASSQTGFYGYTF.

The V call is TRBV7-8, the J call TRBJ1-6; 9 nucleotides match TRBD1. The length of the CDR3 is 14 residues. V dropped 5 bases and J dropped 6; count of bases not matched to a gene: 2. Per germline, CDR1 SGHVS and CDR2 FQNEAQ. The CDR3 nucleotides read TGTGCCAGCAGCAACAGGGGGCCTAATTCACCCCTCCACTTT. It is translated as CASSNRGPNSPLHF.

This chain joins TRBV7-2 and TRBJ1-4; D possibly corresponds to TRBD1 (5 bases). The CDR3 covers 15 residues. Germline CDR1 SGHTA, CDR2 FQGNSA. The V and J ends lost 8 bases and 4 bases respectively, with 17 bases between them. CDR3 DNA: TGTGCCAGCGGGAGCCAGGGTACCCGTAATGAAAAACTGTTTTTT. Residues: CASGSQGTRNEKLFF.

The chain combines TRBV4-1 with TRBJ2-7, with 10 bases fitting TRBD1. The junction had 1 base not matched to a gene; V was cut back by 3 bases and J by 2 bases. This CDR3 is built from 14 residues. Per the germline V gene, CDR1 is MGHRA and CDR2 is YSYEKL. CDR3 nucleotide sequence: TGCGCCAGCAGCCACGACAGGGGGCCCTACGAGCAGTACTTC. This gives the protein CASSHDRGPYEQYF.

V is TRBV14 and J is TRBJ1-1, with D uncertain. Germline CDR1 is SGHDN and CDR2 is FVKESK. Between the trimmed V and J ends, which lost 4 bases and 5 bases, there was a span of 11 bases. The CDR3 has 13 amino acids. CDR3 residues: CASSRDLRTEAFF. DNA of the CDR3: TGTGCCAGCAGCCGCGATCTTCGGACTGAAGCTTTCTTT.

The chain employs TRBV20-1 and TRBJ1-6, with D possibly TRBD1 on 5 matching bases. Germline CDR1 and CDR2: DFQATT and SNEGSKA (reference sequence). This CDR3 region has 14 residues. V dropped 2 bases and J dropped 6 bases, with 11 bases sitting between them. The CDR3 spells CSARLRDGNSPLHF. CDR3 nucleotides: TGCAGTGCTAGACTCCGGGACGGTAATTCACCCCTCCACTTT.

The V gene is TRBV12-3 or TRBV12-4, the J gene TRBJ1-4; no definite D call. V lost 7 bases and J lost 8, with 20 bases in between. The CDR3 loop spans 15 amino acids. For the CDR3, the DNA is TGTGCCAGCATCCCTAACGGGAGGGTCAGCGAAAAACTGTTTTTT. Protein product: CASIPNGRVSEKLFF.

Comments on this clonotype: A clone one base away is much larger, so this may be a read error. This rearrangement joins TRBV20-1 to TRBJ1-6; TRBD1 matches 8 bases. Trimming at V came to 0 bases and at J to 11 bases, leaving 9 bases not matched to a gene. The V gene's germline CDR1 is DFQATT and CDR2 SNEGSKA (reference sequence). The CDR3 has 15 amino acids. The DNA of the CDR3 is TGCAGTGCTAGAGATCGGGACAGGCTCGAGCCACCCCTCCACTTT. Its translation is CSARDRDRLEPPLHF.

Only a few counts were recorded for this clonotype. This chain uses TRBV25-1 with TRBJ2-7; D remains unclear. V lost 3 bases and J 9 bases, leaving 15 bases between the germline ends. The germline CDR1 and CDR2 sequences are MGHDK and SYGVNS. The CDR3 consists of 13 residues. Written as DNA, the CDR3 is TGTGCCAGCAGTGATATGGGGATGGGCGGGCAGTACTTC. Amino acid sequence: CASSDMGMGGQYF.

The chain has TRBV29-1 and TRBJ2-1, with TRBD2 matching 13 bases. V was pared by 6 bases and J by 6 bases, with 5 bases of the junction left unmatched. CDR3 length equals 14 residues. From germline, CDR1 is SQVTM and CDR2 ANQGSEA. CDR3 region: CSVSRLAGGNEQFF. The CDR3 DNA reads as TGCAGCGTCAGCCGACTAGCGGGAGGCAATGAGCAGTTCTTC.

About this clonotype: The junction departs from the called germline gene at one end, perhaps through a read error. The chain has TRBV28 and TRBJ1-5; D perhaps matches TRBD1 (6 bases). CDR3 size: 14 residues. The germline CDR1 and CDR2 sequences are MDHEN and SYDVKM. The chain's CDR3 is CAGSLDGGDQPQHF. The CDR3 DNA reads TGTGCCGGCAGTTTGGACGGGGGCGATCAGCCCCAGCATTTT.

The rearrangement links TRBV11-2 to TRBJ2-7; 10 nucleotides agree with TRBD1. The CDR3 is made up of 14 amino acids. Trimming removed 6 bases from V and 5 bases from J; junction bases left unmatched: 7. Germline CDR1 and CDR2: SGHAT and FQNNGV. CDR3 region: CASRDRGNEDEQYF. CDR3 bases: TGTGCCAGCAGGGACAGGGGGAATGAAGACGAGCAGTACTTC.